This T cell receptor beta chain was captured in a study of blood T cell repertoires in COVID-19. Whole-study context: Sites in the United States, Italy and Spain provided acute and convalescent COVID-19 samples. PBMCs, B-cell-depleted T cells, or T cells were the source of the cDNA or gDNA that made up the material.

As originally analysed: How many nucleated cells were present was estimated from reference gene primer amplification. The method was immunoSEQ multiplex PCR; TCRdb's version includes in-frame clones alone and lacks a portion of them. The V and J calls and the clone size are those of that table, but D and trimming were determined from the DNA. The sample has roughly 39,000 clones, 70% to 80% seen once. Per germline, CDR1 KGHSH and CDR2 LQKENI. V shed 6 bases, J shed 0 bases, and the junction held 7 bases outside the gene matches. The CDR3 is 16 amino acids. The sequence derives from a man aged 65 to 79 with acute or convalescent COVID-19. Material: peripheral blood. The chain is built from TRBV18 and TRBJ2-2; TRBD2 matches at 7 bases. CDR3 loop: CASSPSLAANTGELFF. DNA for the CDR3: TGTGCCAGCTCCCCTTCCCTAGCGGCGAACACCGGGGAGCTGTTTTTT.